Shown below are 26 T cell receptor beta chains from a single sample sequenced in a study of response to subunit inactivated influenza vaccine. TCRdb analysed the RT-PCR reads with MiXCR anew, one entry per CDR3 protein. The table records approximately 530,000 distinct CDR3 sequences, approximately 7.7% of them present only once. The sequencing here drew on PBMCs from blood, taken roughly 24 months after vaccination. All receptors derive from a man aged 50 to 69 who received an inactivated influenza vaccine.

This clonotype was found a few times. The chain uses TRBV3-1 and TRBJ2-1; tentative D call: TRBD1 (6 bases). With 5 bases removed from V and 7 bases from J, the gap between germline ends came to 12 bases. Germline CDR1 reads LGHDT; CDR2 reads YNNKEL (reference sequence). CDR3 length: 13 amino acids. The CDR3 DNA reads TGTGCCAGCAGCTACGACAGGTCGAATGAGCAGTTCTTC. Translated: CASSYDRSNEQFF.

As for this clonotype: The junction departs from germline at one end; a sequencing error may be responsible. This rearrangement joins TRBV28 to TRBJ1-5; 11 bases align to TRBD1. Germline V gene data show CDR1 as MDHEN and CDR2 as SYDVKM. CDR3 length equals 18 residues. CDR3 nucleotides: TGTGCCAGCAGTTTACTGATACCGGGGACAGGGGGTCATCAGGCCCAGCATTTT. Its protein is CASSLLIPGTGGHQAQHF.

CDR3 sequence (DNA): TGTGCCAGTAGTCCTTCAGGGTTCTACGAGCAGTACTTC. This translates into CASSPSGFYEQYF. The chain recombines TRBV19 with TRBJ2-7; tentative D call: TRBD1 (5 bases). The V gene lost 5 bases and the J gene lost 3 bases, with 11 bases spanning the gap. This CDR3 spans 13 amino acids. Germline CDR1 and CDR2: LNHDA and SQIVND (reference sequence).

This clonotype was seen ten or more times. The chain carries TRBV20-1 and TRBJ2-5; tentatively, D is TRBD2 (6 bases). The V gene's germline CDR1 is DFQATT and CDR2 SNEGSKA (reference sequence). The V end was cut by 3 bases, the J end by 7 bases, with 21 bases between. There are 15 residues in the CDR3. CDR3 DNA sequence: TGCAGTGCTAGTGGTGGTAGCGGCCTCCGGGGGACCCAGTACTTC. Its protein product is CSASGGSGLRGTQYF.

The table lists this clonotype with many counts. The V gene is TRBV19, the J gene TRBJ1-1; 7 bases align to TRBD1. CDR3 length: 12 amino acids. Germline V gene data show CDR1 as LNHDA and CDR2 as SQIVND (reference sequence). Trimming took 6 bases from V and 5 from J; bases not matched to a gene: 3. CDR3 coding DNA: TGTGCCAGTAGCGGACAGGTTACTGAAGCTTTCTTT. Translating it yields CASSGQVTEAFF.

The gene calls are TRBV10-3 and TRBJ2-2; D not resolved. The CDR3 has 16 residues. Germline V gene data show CDR1 as ENHRY and CDR2 as SYGVKD. Trimming pared 6 bases from V and 0 bases from J, leaving 14 bases between. The CDR3 spells CAIRETEPTNTGELFF. Written as DNA, the CDR3 is TGTGCCATCAGGGAGACGGAGCCCACGAACACCGGGGAGCTGTTTTTT.

Only a few counts were recorded for this clonotype. The chain has TRBV25-1 and TRBJ2-1, with 8 bases aligning to TRBD2. Germline lookup yields CDR1 MGHDK and CDR2 SYGVNS. Trimming took 1 base from V and 5 from J; bases not matched to a gene: 7. CDR3 length: 16 residues. This CDR3 is CASSEFSGRTNNEQFF. As DNA, the CDR3 is TGTGCCAGCAGTGAATTCAGCGGGAGAACTAACAATGAGCAGTTCTTC.

This clonotype has more than one count but fewer than ten. The chain employs TRBV20-1 and TRBJ2-1; D is perhaps TRBD2 (6 bases). V was trimmed by 6 bases and J by 2 bases, leaving 14 bases between them. The CDR3 loop spans 14 amino acids. Germline assignment: CDR1 DFQATT and CDR2 SNEGSKA (reference sequence). The CDR3 nucleotides read TGCAGTGCGAACCGGGGAGGTCCCTACAATGAGCAGTTCTTC. This sequence encodes CSANRGGPYNEQFF.

V and J are TRBV12-3 or TRBV12-4 and TRBJ1-1, with 10 positions matching TRBD1. Trimming took 11 bases from V and 1 from J; bases not matched to a gene: 19. This CDR3 spans 18 amino acids. CDR3 in DNA: TGTGCCTGCACTCTACTGGCTAGACAGGGGGCGGCGAACACTGAAGCTTTCTTT. Translation: CACTLLARQGAANTEAFF.

This clonotype has more than one count but fewer than ten. The chain couples TRBV11-1 to TRBJ2-1, with D maybe TRBD2 (7 bases). There are 18 residues in the CDR3. V lost 0 bases, J lost 5 bases, and 20 bases lay in between. From germline, CDR1 is SGHAT and CDR2 FQDESV (reference sequence). The DNA of the CDR3 is TGTGCCAGCAGCTTAGCTCGGGTAGGAGCGGGACACGACAATGAGCAGTTCTTC. Its translation: CASSLARVGAGHDNEQFF.

This clonotype was recorded a few times. The chain carries TRBV20-1 and TRBJ2-7, with 9 positions matching TRBD2. The CDR3 spans 14 residues. From germline, CDR1 is DFQATT and CDR2 SNEGSKA (reference sequence). V trimming: 5 bases; J trimming: 7 bases; junction bases outside the gene matches: 12. The CDR3: CSAHPGLARGEQYF. CDR3 sequence (DNA): TGCAGTGCTCATCCGGGACTAGCAAGGGGGGAGCAGTACTTC.

This clonotype was recorded at least ten times. DNA for the CDR3: TGTGCCACCAGCAGAGATTACCCCACAGGGTCCCAAGAGACCCAGTACTTC. This translates into CATSRDYPTGSQETQYF. The V gene is TRBV15, the J gene TRBJ2-5; TRBD1 is a possible D gene (6 bases). CDR1 is LNHNV and CDR2 is YYDKDF in the germline V gene (reference sequence). The CDR3 runs to 17 residues. V was cut by 0 bases and J by 1 base, with 15 bases left in between.

This clonotype occurred many times. The chain is built from TRBV5-1 and TRBJ1-1; D is unclear. Trimming removed 4 bases from V and 4 bases from J, with 11 bases in between. The CDR3 loop spans 13 amino acids. The germline V gene has CDR1 SGHRS and CDR2 YFSETQ. In DNA, the CDR3 is TGCGCCAGCAGCGAGGCTCCCTCCACTGAAGCTTTCTTT. It is translated as CASSEAPSTEAFF.

Ten or more counts support this clonotype. The gene calls are TRBV12-3 or TRBV12-4 and TRBJ2-3; 7 bases match TRBD1. This CDR3 region has 15 residues. Trimming cost V 7 bases and J 1 base; bases outside gene matches: 8. For the CDR3, the DNA is TGTGCCAGCAAAAGCGACAGGGCCCGCACAGATACGCAGTATTTT. Translation: CASKSDRARTDTQYF.

This clonotype has more than one count but fewer than ten. V gene TRBV12-3 or TRBV12-4 combines with J gene TRBJ1-6; no reliable D call. The CDR3 has 13 residues. V lost 7 bases to trimming and J lost 7 bases, with 11 bases between them. The CDR3 here is CASTVRRNSPLHF. The DNA of the CDR3 is TGTGCCAGCACCGTGCGACGGAATTCACCCCTCCACTTT.

Ten or more counts support this clonotype. The chain carries TRBV7-2 and TRBJ2-7; the match to TRBD2 covers 10 bases. There are 15 residues in the CDR3. Germline CDR1 reads SGHTA; CDR2 reads FQGNSA. V shed 5 bases and J 0 bases; nucleotides not matched to a gene: 4. CDR3 sequence reads: CASSPSGGTSYEQYF. CDR3 sequence (DNA): TGTGCCAGCAGCCCTAGCGGGGGTACCTCCTACGAGCAGTACTTC.

The V call is TRBV6-5, the J call TRBJ2-5, with 7 positions matching TRBD2. Trimming at V came to 4 bases and at J to 8 bases, leaving 13 bases not matched to a gene. The CDR3 has 15 residues. Germline CDR1 and CDR2: MNHEY and SVGAGI. In nucleotides, the CDR3 is TGTGCCAGCAGTTCTTATCTAGCGGAGGGTGGCACCCAGTACTTC. Translation: CASSSYLAEGGTQYF.

The rearrangement links TRBV11-2 to TRBJ1-6; the D is unclear. V lost 5 bases to trimming and J lost 6 bases, with 17 bases between them. The germline V gene has CDR1 SGHAT and CDR2 FQNNGV. The length of the CDR3 is 16 residues. Here the CDR3 DNA reads TGTGCCAGCAGCCTAAACTCTGCAGGACCTAATTCACCCCTCCACTTT. Amino acids: CASSLNSAGPNSPLHF.

J is TRBJ2-2 and V is TRBV6-5, with 7 positions matching TRBD2. The CDR3 is 16 residues long. The junction had 6 bases not matched to a gene; V was cut back by 0 bases and J by 5 bases. Germline lookup yields CDR1 MNHEY and CDR2 SVGAGI. The CDR3 DNA reads TGTGCCAGCAGTTACTCTGCTAGCGGCTATACCGGGGAGCTGTTTTTT. Translated: CASSYSASGYTGELFF.

This clonotype was seen only a few times. The V and J genes are TRBV20-1 and TRBJ1-1, with a weak D call TRBD1 (5 bases). The CDR3 runs 14 residues. Trimming stripped 6 bases from V and 3 bases from J, with 17 bases between. Germline V gene sequence: CDR1 DFQATT, CDR2 SNEGSKA (reference sequence). The CDR3 is CSAVMWGRDTEAFF. The CDR3 DNA is TGCAGTGCGGTAATGTGGGGGAGGGACACTGAAGCTTTCTTT.

V gene TRBV5-1 combines with J gene TRBJ2-5; TRBD2 is a possible D gene (5 bases). The CDR3 is 14 amino acids. Trimming stripped 0 bases from V and 3 bases from J, with 9 bases between. The germline gives CDR1 SGHRS, CDR2 YFSETQ. The chain's CDR3 is CASSLGADKETQYF. CDR3 coding DNA: TGCGCCAGCAGCTTGGGAGCGGATAAAGAGACCCAGTACTTC.

This chain connects TRBV3-1 to TRBJ2-1, with D possibly matching TRBD1 (6 bases). V shed 0 bases and J shed 10 bases, with 16 bases lying between them. Germline CDR1 and CDR2: LGHDT and YNNKEL (reference sequence). The CDR3 covers 15 residues. CDR3 sequence (DNA): TGTGCCAGCAGCCAAGATGGCAACAGGGTGAGGGAGCAGTTCTTC. As protein: CASSQDGNRVREQFF.

This clonotype has ten or more counts. In DNA form, the CDR3 reads TGCAGCGTTGATGAGCTAGCGGGGGACAATGAGCAGTTCTTC. The encoded protein is CSVDELAGDNEQFF. The rearrangement links TRBV29-1 to TRBJ2-1; TRBD2 aligns across 10 bases. The CDR3 has 14 amino acids. The J segment lost 5 bases and the V segment lost 3 bases, leaving 4 bases of the junction unmatched. From germline, CDR1 is SQVTM and CDR2 ANQGSEA.

The sample holds a few counts of this clonotype. The gene calls are TRBV6-2 or TRBV6-3 and TRBJ2-1; D gene uncertain. This CDR3 comprises 13 residues. CDR1 and CDR2 (germline): MNHEY, SVGEGT. V was pared by 2 bases and J by 9 bases, with 11 bases between. This chain's CDR3 is CASSYPPPGEQFF. Here the CDR3 DNA reads TGTGCCAGCAGTTACCCACCCCCCGGTGAGCAGTTCTTC.

A few counts support this clonotype. CDR3 loop: CAWSVVAVGNEQFF. In DNA form, the CDR3 reads TGTGCCTGGAGTGTCGTGGCCGTGGGAAATGAGCAGTTCTTC. The chain links TRBV30 to TRBJ2-1; D gene uncertain. This CDR3 spans 14 amino acids. The germline CDR1 and CDR2 sequences are GTSNPN and SVGIG (reference sequence). Trimming left V 0 bases short and J 7 bases short, with 13 bases between.

The chain is built from TRBV29-1 and TRBJ2-3, with 8 bases aligning to TRBD1. The V and J ends lost 6 bases and 2 bases, in that order; junction bases with no gene match: 7. Per the germline V gene, CDR1 is SQVTM and CDR2 is ANQGSEA. CDR3 length equals 14 residues. CDR3 in amino acids: CSVRGQGITDTQYF. CDR3 nucleotides: TGCAGCGTACGAGGACAGGGAATCACAGATACGCAGTATTTT.